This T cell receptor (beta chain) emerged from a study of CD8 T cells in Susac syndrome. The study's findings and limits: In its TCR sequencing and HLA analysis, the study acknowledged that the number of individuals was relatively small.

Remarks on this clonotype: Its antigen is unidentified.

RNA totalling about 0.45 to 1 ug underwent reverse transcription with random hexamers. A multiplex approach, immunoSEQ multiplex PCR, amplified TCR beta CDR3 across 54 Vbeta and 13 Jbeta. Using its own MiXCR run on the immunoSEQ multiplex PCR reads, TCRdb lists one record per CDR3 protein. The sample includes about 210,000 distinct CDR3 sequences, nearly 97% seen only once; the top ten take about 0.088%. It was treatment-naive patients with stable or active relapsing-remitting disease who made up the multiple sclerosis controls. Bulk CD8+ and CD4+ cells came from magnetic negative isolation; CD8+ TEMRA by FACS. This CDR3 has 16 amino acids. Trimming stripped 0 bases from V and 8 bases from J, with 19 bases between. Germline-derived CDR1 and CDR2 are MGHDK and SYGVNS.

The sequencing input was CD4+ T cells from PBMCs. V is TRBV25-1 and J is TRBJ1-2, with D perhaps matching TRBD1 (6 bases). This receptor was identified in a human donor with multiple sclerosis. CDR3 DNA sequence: TGTGCCAGCAGTGAATATTCTGGGGGGCGTGATTCCGGCTACACCTTC. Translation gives CASSEYSGGRDSGYTF.